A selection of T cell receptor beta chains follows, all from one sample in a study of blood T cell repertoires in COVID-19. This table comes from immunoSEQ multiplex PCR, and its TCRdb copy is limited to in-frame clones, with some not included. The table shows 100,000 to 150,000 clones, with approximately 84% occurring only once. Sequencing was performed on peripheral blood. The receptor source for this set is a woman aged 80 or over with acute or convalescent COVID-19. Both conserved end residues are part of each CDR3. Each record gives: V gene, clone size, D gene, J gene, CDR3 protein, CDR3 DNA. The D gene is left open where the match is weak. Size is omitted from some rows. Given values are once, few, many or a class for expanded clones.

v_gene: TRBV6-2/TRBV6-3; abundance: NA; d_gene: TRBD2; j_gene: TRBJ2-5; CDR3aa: CASTPGRVGGETQYF; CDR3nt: TGTGCCAGCACCCCCGGTAGGGTGGGGGGGGAGACCCAGTACTTC
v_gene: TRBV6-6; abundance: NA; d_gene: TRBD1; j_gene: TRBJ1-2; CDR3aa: CASSSTGGADYGYTF; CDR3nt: TGTGCCAGCAGTTCCACAGGGGGCGCGGACTATGGCTACACCTTC
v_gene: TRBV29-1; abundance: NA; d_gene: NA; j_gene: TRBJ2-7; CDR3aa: CSVAIVSEQYF; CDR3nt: TGCAGCGTTGCCATAGTATCCGAGCAGTACTTC
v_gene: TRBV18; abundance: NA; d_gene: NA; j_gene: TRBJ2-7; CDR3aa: CASSLSSYEQYF; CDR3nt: TGTGCCAGCTCACTTTCTTCCTACGAGCAGTACTTC
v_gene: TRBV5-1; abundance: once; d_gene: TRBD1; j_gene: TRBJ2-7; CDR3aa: CASSHLPGQGEQYF; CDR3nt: TGCGCCAGCAGCCACCTACCGGGACAGGGCGAGCAGTACTTC
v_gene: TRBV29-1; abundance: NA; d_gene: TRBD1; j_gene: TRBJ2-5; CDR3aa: CSVGSQGAGETQYF; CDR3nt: TGCAGCGTGGGAAGCCAGGGGGCGGGGGAGACCCAGTACTTC
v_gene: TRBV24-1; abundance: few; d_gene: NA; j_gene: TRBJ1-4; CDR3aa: CATSPGGPNEKLFF; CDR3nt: TGTGCCACTTCCCCCGGGGGGCCAAATGAAAAACTGTTTTTT
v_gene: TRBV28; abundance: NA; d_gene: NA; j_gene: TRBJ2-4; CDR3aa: CASRATGEGAKNIQYF; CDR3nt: TGTGCCAGCAGAGCGACAGGGGAGGGTGCCAAAAACATTCAGTACTTC
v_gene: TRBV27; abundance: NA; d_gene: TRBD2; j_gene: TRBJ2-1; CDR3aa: CASTDLGASGRAGYNEQFF; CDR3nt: TGTGCCAGCACCGATTTGGGGGCTAGCGGGAGGGCCGGGTACAATGAGCAGTTCTTC
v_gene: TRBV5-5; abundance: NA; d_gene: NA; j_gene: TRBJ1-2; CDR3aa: CASSIGSGVEGYTF; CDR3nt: TGTGCCAGCAGCATAGGTTCAGGGGTTGAAGGCTACACCTTC